These 30 T cell receptor beta chains came from one sample sequenced in a study of neurological immune-mediated disorders. TCRdb itself ran the 5' RACE reads through MiXCR, one entry per CDR3 protein. Found here are around 64,000 distinct CDR3 sequences, 2.5% to 4% of them singletons; the top ten hold under 6.5%. Sequenced input: PBMCs. These receptors came from a woman between 50 and 59 years old with multiple sclerosis.

This clonotype has a count of ten or more. The chain recombines TRBV7-8 with TRBJ2-5; 9 nucleotides match TRBD1. CDR1 and CDR2 (germline): SGHVS, FQNEAQ. The CDR3 has 15 amino acids. The ends lost 5 bases at V and 2 bases at J; junction bases unmatched: 6. This CDR3 reads CASSPWTGVQETQYF. Here the CDR3 DNA reads TGTGCCAGCAGCCCCTGGACAGGGGTTCAAGAGACCCAGTACTTC.

For this clonotype: The CDR3 ends on some other residue instead of the conserved phenylalanine or tryptophan, so this is likely a read error. The rearrangement uses TRBV9 and TRBJ2-1; D uncertain. Germline-derived CDR1 and CDR2 are SGDLS and YYNGEE. V was shortened by 6 bases and J by 5 bases, with 21 bases between the two germline ends. The CDR3 spans 16 residues. The CDR3 region has the DNA TGTGCCAGCAACCGAAACGCGCACCTAAGTAACAATGAGCAGTTCAAC. Amino acids: CASNRNAHLSNNEQFN.

This clonotype was detected many times. The V gene is TRBV28, the J gene TRBJ2-3; no firm D call. The V gene lost 5 bases and the J gene lost 2 bases, with 11 bases spanning the gap. The germline V gene encodes CDR1 MDHEN and CDR2 SYDVKM. This CDR3 is 14 amino acids long. The CDR3 nucleotides read TGTGCCAGCAGTCTAACTATCCTCACAGATACGCAGTATTTT. Its protein is CASSLTILTDTQYF. Filled out from reference TRBV28 and TRBJ2-3, the complete variable domain reads DVKVTQSSRYLVKRTGEKVFLECVQDMDHENMFWYRQDPGLGLRLIYFSYDVKMKEKGDIPEGYSVSREKKERFSLILESASTNQTSMYLCASSLTILTDTQYFGPGTRLTVL.

This clonotype has ten or more counts. This sequence joins TRBV3-1 and TRBJ2-1, with 7 bases that match TRBD2. CDR3 length: 13 residues. Germline loops: CDR1 LGHDT, CDR2 YNNKEL (reference sequence). V trimming: 4 bases; J trimming: 10 bases; junction bases outside the gene matches: 7. The CDR3 is CASSLQAGWEQFF. The DNA for the CDR3 is TGTGCCAGCAGCCTTCAAGCGGGGTGGGAGCAGTTCTTC.

This clonotype appeared many times. Here the CDR3 DNA reads TGCAACGCCGGGGCCACCTACGAGCAGTACTTC. Its translation: CNAGATYEQYF. The rearrangement uses TRBV20-1 and TRBJ2-7; either TRBD1 or TRBD2 may fit D (5 bases each). The CDR3 is 11 residues long. Germline V gene sequence: CDR1 DFQATT, CDR2 SNEGSKA (reference sequence).

In its sample, this clonotype was seen many times. The chain carries TRBV4-1 and TRBJ2-7, with TRBD2 identical over 16 bases. CDR1 is MGHRA and CDR2 is YSYEKL in the germline V gene. The CDR3 is 19 residues long. V was clipped by 0 bases and J by 2 bases; unmatched bases: 7. CDR3 nucleotides: TGCGCCAGCAGCCAAGATTTCCCCGGGACTAGCGGGAGGGCCTACGAGCAGTACTTC. It yields the protein CASSQDFPGTSGRAYEQYF.

This clonotype was counted at least ten times. The J gene is TRBJ2-7, the V gene TRBV7-9; maybe TRBD2 (6 bases). This CDR3 is 14 amino acids long. Deletions cut 1 base from V and 3 bases from J, with 10 bases between. Germline CDR1 SEHNR, CDR2 FQNEAQ (reference sequence). CDR3 loop: CASSLGGDFYEQYF. The CDR3 bases are TGTGCCAGCAGCTTAGGGGGGGACTTCTACGAGCAGTACTTC.

This clonotype was counted at least ten times. This chain uses TRBV4-2 with TRBJ1-5; weak D call: TRBD1 (5 bases). V was shortened by 0 bases and J by 0 bases, with 6 bases between the two germline ends. Germline values: CDR1 LGHNA, CDR2 YNFKEQ. The CDR3 totals 15 residues. For the CDR3, the DNA is TGTGCCAGCAGCCAAGACAGGGATAGCAATCAGCCCCAGCATTTT. This encodes CASSQDRDSNQPQHF.

This clonotype was seen ten or more times. V is TRBV5-4 and J is TRBJ2-1; TRBD1 aligns across 10 bases. The germline CDR1 and CDR2 sequences are SGHNT and YYREEE (reference sequence). Trimming cost V 4 bases and J 5 bases; bases outside gene matches: 6. The CDR3 totals 15 residues. The CDR3 loop is CASSHPGQGNNEQFF. The CDR3, as DNA: TGTGCCAGCAGCCACCCGGGACAGGGGAACAATGAGCAGTTCTTC.

There are many counts of this clonotype. This chain joins TRBV10-3 and TRBJ2-3; the match to TRBD1 covers 8 bases. The CDR3 is 15 amino acids. Germline loops: CDR1 ENHRY, CDR2 SYGVKD. V was clipped by 5 bases and J by 3 bases; unmatched bases: 7. CDR3 amino acids: CAISLGQGFTDTQYF. CDR3 DNA sequence: TGTGCCATCAGTCTAGGACAGGGTTTTACAGATACGCAGTATTTT.

This clonotype was found many times. V and J are TRBV5-6 and TRBJ2-7; TRBD1 might be the D (6 bases). The CDR3 spans 15 residues. CDR1 is SGHDT, CDR2 YYEEEE, per germline. Trimming shortened V by 4 bases and J by 4 bases, and 18 bases separated the two germline ends. CDR3 nucleotides: TGTGCCAGCAGCCCCCCCCCCGGACAGATTTACGAGCAGTACTTC. Translating it yields CASSPPPGQIYEQYF.

This clonotype was seen many times. V usage is TRBV20-1 and J usage is TRBJ2-5, with D perhaps assigned TRBD1 or TRBD2 (6 bases each). The CDR3 covers 14 residues. With 7 bases removed from V and 5 bases from J, the gap between germline ends came to 20 bases. The germline V gene encodes CDR1 DFQATT and CDR2 SNEGSKA (reference sequence). The CDR3 sequence: CSVTSGGLMETQYF. For the CDR3, the DNA is TGCAGTGTCACCTCCGGGGGCTTAATGGAGACCCAGTACTTC.

This clonotype was counted ten times or more. The chain combines TRBV7-2 with TRBJ1-5; 8 bases line up with TRBD1. Germline values: CDR1 SGHTA, CDR2 FQGNSA. V was clipped by 4 bases and J by 5 bases; unmatched bases: 4. The CDR3 is 14 amino acids. CDR3 sequence: CASSSAGGDQPQHF. The CDR3 coding sequence is TGTGCCAGCAGCTCCGCAGGGGGCGATCAGCCCCAGCATTTT.

There are many counts of this clonotype. The rearrangement uses TRBV10-3 and TRBJ2-4; D possibly matches TRBD1 or TRBD2 (5 bases each). This CDR3 has 15 residues. V was shortened by 2 bases and J by 7 bases, with 15 bases between the two germline ends. The V gene's germline CDR1 is ENHRY and CDR2 SYGVKD. The CDR3 sequence: CAISEGTPYENIQYF. CDR3 nucleotides: TGTGCCATCAGTGAGGGGACCCCATACGAGAACATTCAGTACTTC.

This clonotype was seen many times. The rearrangement joins TRBV28 to TRBJ2-7; D call uncertain. The CDR3 totals 14 residues. V lost 6 bases to trimming and J lost 2 bases, with 14 bases between them. Germline V gene data show CDR1 as MDHEN and CDR2 as SYDVKM. The chain's CDR3 is CASRRPIPPYEQYF. CDR3 DNA sequence: TGTGCCAGCAGACGTCCTATCCCGCCCTACGAGCAGTACTTC.

Many counts were recorded for this clonotype. The V and J genes are TRBV4-3 and TRBJ1-4; no reliable D call. The ends were cut back, 0 bases at V and 0 bases at J, with 11 bases in the middle. The CDR3 has 17 amino acids. Germline loops: CDR1 LGHNA, CDR2 YSLEER. This CDR3 is CASSQDRVRATNEKLFF. CDR3 DNA sequence: TGCGCCAGCAGCCAAGATCGGGTGAGGGCAACTAATGAAAAACTGTTTTTT.

This clonotype has at least ten counts. The CDR3 DNA reads as TGCAGCGTTGAAAACCATCAGACCCAGTACTTC. Protein: CSVENHQTQYF. This chain uses TRBV29-1 with TRBJ2-5; no clear D. The CDR3 runs 11 residues. Trimming removed 2 bases from V and 6 bases from J, with 7 bases in between. The germline V gene has CDR1 SQVTM and CDR2 ANQGSEA. Filled out from reference TRBV29-1 and TRBJ2-5, the complete variable domain reads SAVISQKPSRDICQRGTSLTIQCQVDSQVTMMFWYRQQPGQSLTLIATANQGSEATYESGFVIDKFPISRPNLTFSTLTVSNMSPEDSSIYLCSVENHQTQYFGPGTRLLVL.

This clonotype appeared many times. The chain joins TRBV20-1 to TRBJ1-3; perhaps TRBD1 as D (5 bases). The germline V gene encodes CDR1 DFQATT and CDR2 SNEGSKA (reference sequence). The V end lost 0 bases, the J end lost 11 bases, and 23 bases lay between the germline ends. The CDR3 extends over 16 amino acids. In nucleotides, the CDR3 is TGCAGTGCTAGAGATCGGGGTAAAGGGACCTCTGGGTCCATATATTTT. Its protein is CSARDRGKGTSGSIYF.

There are many counts of this clonotype. This chain uses TRBV4-2 with TRBJ2-1, with 10 nucleotides matching TRBD2. V trimming: 2 bases; J trimming: 4 bases; junction bases outside the gene matches: 2. Germline CDR1 is LGHNA and CDR2 is YNFKEQ. CDR3 size: 15 residues. CDR3 loop: CASSQQAGGYNEQFF. The CDR3 DNA reads TGTGCCAGCAGCCAACAAGCGGGAGGGTACAATGAGCAGTTCTTC.

This clonotype was seen a few times. The gene calls are TRBV18 and TRBJ1-4; TRBD1 matches 7 bases. Germline V gene lookup returns CDR1 KGHSH and CDR2 LQKENI. This CDR3 contains 17 residues. V lost 3 bases, J lost 7 bases, and 14 bases stayed unmatched. Here the CDR3 reads CASSPYRGTATSEKLFF. CDR3 sequence (DNA): TGTGCCAGCTCACCCTACAGGGGCACCGCAACCAGTGAAAAACTGTTTTTT.

Details on this clonotype: As the CDR3 is not closed by the conserved phenylalanine or tryptophan, this likely results from a read error. V usage is TRBV7-2 and J usage is TRBJ1-2, with no clear D. Germline CDR1 and CDR2: SGHTA and FQGNSA. The CDR3 sequence is 14 residues long. V shed 8 bases and J shed 4 bases, with 17 bases lying between them. CDR3 in amino acids: CASSSAGSFYGYTC. CDR3 DNA: TGTGCCAGCTCCTCCGCCGGGAGTTTCTATGGCTACACCTGC.

This clonotype was counted once. The rearrangement links TRBV3-1 to TRBJ2-4, with D possibly TRBD2 on 5 matching bases. Trimming removed 5 bases at V and 3 bases at J, with 11 bases between. CDR1 is LGHDT, CDR2 YNNKEL, per germline (reference sequence). The CDR3 sequence is 14 residues long. The CDR3 DNA reads as TGTGCCAGCAGCATGCCGGGATACAAAAACATTCAGTACTTC. Its protein product is CASSMPGYKNIQYF.

Only one count was recorded for this clonotype. The chain carries TRBV29-1 and TRBJ1-1; D ambiguous. Germline CDR1 and CDR2: SQVTM and ANQGSEA. Trimming shortened V by 3 bases and J by 6 bases, and 5 bases separated the two germline ends. The CDR3 length is 10 residues. This CDR3 reads CSVEGSEAFF. The CDR3 DNA sequence: TGCAGCGTTGAGGGTTCTGAAGCTTTCTTT.

In its sample, this clonotype was seen many times. The chain employs TRBV6-6 and TRBJ2-1, with a tentative D call TRBD2 (6 bases). V lost 5 bases to trimming and J lost 6 bases, with 17 bases between them. The CDR3 is 15 residues long. CDR1 and CDR2 (germline): MNHNY, SVGAGI (reference sequence). In nucleotides, the CDR3 is TGTGCCAGCAGTCTTCTAGCGCCCCCCCTCAATGAGCAGTTCTTC. Protein sequence: CASSLLAPPLNEQFF.

This clonotype was recorded many times. The chain couples TRBV7-9 to TRBJ2-1, with 7 bases lining up with TRBD1. Germline-derived CDR1 and CDR2 are SEHNR and FQNEAQ (reference sequence). The CDR3 runs to 16 residues. Trimming took 5 bases from V and 7 from J; bases not matched to a gene: 14. The CDR3 here is CASSIYRGHRVNEQFF. The DNA of the CDR3 is TGTGCCAGCAGCATCTACAGGGGCCACCGAGTAAATGAGCAGTTCTTC.

At least ten counts were recorded for this clonotype. The V and J genes are TRBV5-8 and TRBJ1-2; unclear D gene. The CDR3 extends over 11 amino acids. Germline CDR1 SGHTS, CDR2 YDEGEE. Trimming removed 4 bases from V and 14 bases from J, with 15 bases in between. The DNA of the CDR3 is TGTGCCAGCAGCCGGGTTGGAATCCCAACCTTC. This encodes CASSRVGIPTF.

This clonotype was counted many times. The V and J genes are TRBV20-1 and TRBJ2-3; D gene ambiguous. In germline, CDR1 is DFQATT, CDR2 SNEGSKA (reference sequence). CDR3 length equals 13 residues. The germline V and J ends were trimmed by 2 bases and 2 bases, with 8 bases remaining between them. CDR3 in amino acids: CSARRRYTDTQYF. In DNA, the CDR3 is TGCAGTGCTAGACGGCGGTACACAGATACGCAGTATTTT.

The table lists this clonotype with many counts. One end of the junction varies from germline; a read error may be responsible. The chain joins TRBV6-6 to TRBJ2-3, with D hard to call. Germline V lookup: CDR1 MNHNY, CDR2 SVGAGI (reference sequence). The CDR3 extends over 14 amino acids. The CDR3 spells CASSHSSSTDTQYF. DNA for the CDR3: TGTGCCAGCAGTCACTCTTCTAGCACAGATACGCAGTATTTT.

There are a few counts of this clonotype. CDR3 DNA: TGTGCCATCAGTGAGATGCGCGGGGGGCCTAAGGAGCAGTTCTTC. It translates to CAISEMRGGPKEQFF. This chain links TRBV10-3 with TRBJ2-1; 8 nucleotides line up with TRBD2. CDR1 and CDR2 from the germline V gene are ENHRY and SYGVKD. J was trimmed by 10 bases and V by 2 bases; bases with no gene match: 10. The CDR3 consists of 15 residues.

This clonotype has ten or more counts. The CDR3, as DNA: TGCGCCAGCAGCTCGGGACTAGCGGAAAATGAGCAGTTCTTC. The encoded protein is CASSSGLAENEQFF. The chain uses TRBV5-1 and TRBJ2-1; 11 nucleotides line up with TRBD2. CDR1 is SGHRS, CDR2 YFSETQ, per germline. V lost 3 bases to trimming and J lost 7 bases; unmatched junction nucleotides: 3. The length of the CDR3 is 14 residues.